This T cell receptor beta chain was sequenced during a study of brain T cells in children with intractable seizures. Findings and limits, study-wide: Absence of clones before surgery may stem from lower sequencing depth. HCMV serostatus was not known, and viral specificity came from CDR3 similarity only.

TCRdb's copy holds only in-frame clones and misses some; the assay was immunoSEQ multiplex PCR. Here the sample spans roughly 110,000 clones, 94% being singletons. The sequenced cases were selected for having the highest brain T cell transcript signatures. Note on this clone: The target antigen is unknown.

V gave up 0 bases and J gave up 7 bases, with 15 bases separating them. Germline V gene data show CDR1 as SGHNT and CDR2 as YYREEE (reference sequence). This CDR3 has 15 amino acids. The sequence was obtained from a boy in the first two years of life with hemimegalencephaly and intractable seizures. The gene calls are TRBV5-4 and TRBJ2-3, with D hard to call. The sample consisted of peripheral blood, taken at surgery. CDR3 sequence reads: CASSLGPSPINTQYF. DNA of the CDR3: TGTGCCAGCAGCTTGGGACCAAGCCCTATCAATACGCAGTATTTT. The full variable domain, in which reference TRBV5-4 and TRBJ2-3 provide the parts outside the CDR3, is ETGVTQSPTHLIKTRGQQVTLRCSSQSGHNTVSWYQQALGQGPQFIFQYYREEENGRGNFPPRFSGLQFPNYSSELNVNALELDDSALYLCASSLGPSPINTQYFGPGTRLTVL.